Presented here are 10 T cell receptor beta chains from one specimen sequenced in a study of spatial heterogeneity in lung cancer. TCRdb itself ran the 5' RACE reads through MiXCR, one entry per CDR3 protein. The table shows around 120,000 distinct CDR3 sequences, with approximately 12% occurring only once. Time point indicated: blood at routine non-recurrence follow-up after resection. Whole RNA, which was extracted from tumor, nontumor lung tissue or frozen PBMC, was sequenced without any cell sorting. This specimen consisted of PBMCs, obtained at follow-up. The receptors were gathered from a male donor with early-stage non-small cell lung cancer.

This clonotype has a count of ten or more. The chain employs TRBV4-3 and TRBJ1-2; D call uncertain. Germline lookup yields CDR1 LGHNA and CDR2 YSLEER. The CDR3 is made up of 16 amino acids. V lost 0 bases and J lost 3, with 14 bases in between. The CDR3 spells CASSQDHSTSYYGYTF. CDR3 bases: TGCGCCAGCAGCCAAGATCACAGCACCTCTTACTATGGCTACACCTTC.

This clonotype was observed at least ten times. The CDR3 loop is CASTSSGNYGYTF. CDR3 DNA sequence: TGTGCCAGCACCTCCTCGGGGAACTATGGCTACACCTTC. The V gene is TRBV11-2, the J gene TRBJ1-2; D ambiguous. CDR3 size: 13 residues. V was trimmed by 7 bases and J by 2 bases, leaving 11 bases between them. The germline CDR1 and CDR2 sequences are SGHAT and FQNNGV.

This clonotype has a handful of counts. This rearrangement joins TRBV2 to TRBJ2-5; the match to TRBD1 covers 7 bases. The CDR3 is 15 amino acids. V dropped 6 bases and J dropped 5; count of bases not matched to a gene: 12. Germline lookup yields CDR1 SNHLY and CDR2 FYNNEI. This chain's CDR3 is CASSASGTAWETQYF. The CDR3 DNA follows: TGTGCCAGCAGCGCATCCGGGACAGCCTGGGAGACCCAGTACTTC.

This chain connects TRBV10-1 to TRBJ2-6; no firm D call. This CDR3 contains 17 residues. Germline CDR1 WNHNN, CDR2 SYGVQD (reference sequence). The V end lost 0 bases, the J end lost 2 bases, and 11 bases lay between the germline ends. CDR3 DNA: TGCGCCAGCAGTGAGTCCCACTCCAATACTGGGGCCAACGTCCTGACTTTC. Its translation: CASSESHSNTGANVLTF.

This clonotype has more than one count but fewer than ten. This chain connects TRBV6-1 to TRBJ1-1; 8 bases agree with TRBD1. Germline CDR1 MNHNS, CDR2 SASEGT. The CDR3 runs to 12 residues. Trimming took 6 bases from V and 10 from J; bases not matched to a gene: 7. The CDR3: CASSLGTGIAFF. In DNA form, the CDR3 reads TGTGCCAGCAGCCTCGGGACAGGTATAGCTTTCTTT.

This clonotype turned up a few times. Written as DNA, the CDR3 is TGTGCCAGCAGCTCCGTAGAAGGCTTCGAGCAGTTCTTC. It is translated as CASSSVEGFEQFF. The rearrangement joins TRBV7-3 to TRBJ2-1; D unclear. CDR1 is SGHTA, CDR2 FQGTGA, per germline. The CDR3 covers 13 residues. Trimming left V 4 bases short and J 10 bases short, with 14 bases between. The variable domain in full, completed from reference TRBV7-3 and TRBJ2-1, reads GAGVSQTPSNKVTEKGKYVELRCDPISGHTALYWYRQSLGQGPEFLIYFQGTGAADDSGLPNDRFFAVRPEGSVSTLKIQRTERGDSAVYLCASSSVEGFEQFFGPGTRLTVL.

The genes are TRBV7-3 and TRBJ2-7, with D hard to call. Trimming took 2 bases from V and 6 from J, leaving 14 bases between them. CDR3 size: 14 residues. Germline V gene sequence: CDR1 SGHTA, CDR2 FQGTGA. CDR3 sequence: CASSLAQSSSEQYF. The DNA of the CDR3 is TGTGCCAGCAGCTTAGCCCAATCTAGTAGCGAGCAGTACTTC.

The sample holds a few counts of this clonotype. J is TRBJ2-1 and V is TRBV15; D gene unclear. This CDR3 comprises 14 residues. Trimming stripped 0 bases from V and 8 bases from J, with 11 bases between. In germline, CDR1 is LNHNV, CDR2 YYDKDF (reference sequence). CDR3 nucleotides: TGTGCCACCAGCAGAGATCTAGGCCGGGATGAGCAGTTCTTC. Residues: CATSRDLGRDEQFF.

The chain combines TRBV5-1 with TRBJ2-5, with 9 bases matching TRBD2. Losses at the gene ends were 1 base for V and 2 bases for J; bases not matched to a gene: 6. The V gene's germline CDR1 is SGHRS and CDR2 YFSETQ. The CDR3 has 16 residues. The CDR3 loop is CASSLFGGGVQETQYF. The CDR3 DNA reads TGCGCCAGCAGCTTGTTCGGCGGGGGGGTTCAAGAGACCCAGTACTTC. The variable domain in full, completed from reference TRBV5-1 and TRBJ2-5, reads KAGVTQTPRYLIKTRGQQVTLSCSPISGHRSVSWYQQTPGQGLQFLFEYFSETQRNKGNFPGRFSGRQFSNSRSEMNVSTLELGDSALYLCASSLFGGGVQETQYFGPGTRLLVL.

The chain recombines TRBV4-1 with TRBJ2-1; TRBD1 matches 8 bases. Germline V gives CDR1 MGHRA, CDR2 YSYEKL. V dropped 0 bases and J dropped 7; count of bases not matched to a gene: 8. The CDR3 runs 16 residues. The CDR3 coding sequence is TGCGCCAGCAGCCAAGAACCACAGGGGGGAAAGAATGAGCAGTTCTTC. Encoded protein: CASSQEPQGGKNEQFF.